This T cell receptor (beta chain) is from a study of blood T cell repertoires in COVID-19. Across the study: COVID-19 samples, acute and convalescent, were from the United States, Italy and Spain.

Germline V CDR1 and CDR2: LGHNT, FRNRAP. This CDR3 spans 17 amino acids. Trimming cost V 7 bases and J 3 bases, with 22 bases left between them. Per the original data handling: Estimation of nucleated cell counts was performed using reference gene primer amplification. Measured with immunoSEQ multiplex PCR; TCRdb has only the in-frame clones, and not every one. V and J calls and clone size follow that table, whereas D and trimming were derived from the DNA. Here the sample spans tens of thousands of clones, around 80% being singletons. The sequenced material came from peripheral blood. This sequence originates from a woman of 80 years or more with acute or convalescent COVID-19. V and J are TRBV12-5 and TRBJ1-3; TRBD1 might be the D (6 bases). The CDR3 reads CASALGQTPQGGNTIYF. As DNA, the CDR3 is TGTGCTAGTGCCCTGGGACAAACCCCACAGGGTGGAAACACCATATATTTT.